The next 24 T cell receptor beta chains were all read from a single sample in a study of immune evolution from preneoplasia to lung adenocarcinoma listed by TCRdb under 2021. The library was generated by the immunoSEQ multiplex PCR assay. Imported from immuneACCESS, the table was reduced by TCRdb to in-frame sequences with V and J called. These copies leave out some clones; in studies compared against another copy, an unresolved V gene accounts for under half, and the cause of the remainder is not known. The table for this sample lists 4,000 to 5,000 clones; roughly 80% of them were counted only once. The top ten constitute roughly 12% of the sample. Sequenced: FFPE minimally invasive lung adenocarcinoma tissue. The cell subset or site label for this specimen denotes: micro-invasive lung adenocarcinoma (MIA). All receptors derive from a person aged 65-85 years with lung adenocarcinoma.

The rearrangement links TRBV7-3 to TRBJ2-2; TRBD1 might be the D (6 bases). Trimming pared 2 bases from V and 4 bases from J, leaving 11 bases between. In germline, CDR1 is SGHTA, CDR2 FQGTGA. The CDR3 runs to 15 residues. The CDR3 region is CASSLAGGSTGELFF. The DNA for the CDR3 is TGTGCCAGCAGCTTAGCTGGGGGCAGCACCGGGGAGCTGTTTTTT.

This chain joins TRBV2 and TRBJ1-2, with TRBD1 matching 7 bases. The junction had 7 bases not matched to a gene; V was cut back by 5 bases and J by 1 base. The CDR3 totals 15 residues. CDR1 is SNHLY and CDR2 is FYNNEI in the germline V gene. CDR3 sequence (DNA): TGTGCCAGCAGTAAATGGGACAGTAATAACTATGGCTACACCTTC. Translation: CASSKWDSNNYGYTF.

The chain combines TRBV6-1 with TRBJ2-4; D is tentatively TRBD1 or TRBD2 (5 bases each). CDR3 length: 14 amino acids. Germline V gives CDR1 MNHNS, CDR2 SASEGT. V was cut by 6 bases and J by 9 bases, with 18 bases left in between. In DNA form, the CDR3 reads TGTGCCAGCAGCCCGGAAGAGGGAAGGGGCATTCAGTACTTC. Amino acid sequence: CASSPEEGRGIQYF.

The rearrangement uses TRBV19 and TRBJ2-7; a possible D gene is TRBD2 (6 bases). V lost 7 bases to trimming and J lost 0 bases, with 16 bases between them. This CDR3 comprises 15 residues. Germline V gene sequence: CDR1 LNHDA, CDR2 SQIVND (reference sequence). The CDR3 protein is CASTPVGGNSYEQYF. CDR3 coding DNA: TGTGCCAGTACCCCGGTAGGCGGGAACTCCTACGAGCAGTACTTC.

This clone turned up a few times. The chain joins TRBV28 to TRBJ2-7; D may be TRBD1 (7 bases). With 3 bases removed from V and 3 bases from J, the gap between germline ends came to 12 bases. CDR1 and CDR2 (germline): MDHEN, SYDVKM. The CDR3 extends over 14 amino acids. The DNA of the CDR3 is TGTGCCAGCAGTTTCACAGGGGAGGACTACGAGCAGTACTTC. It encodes CASSFTGEDYEQYF. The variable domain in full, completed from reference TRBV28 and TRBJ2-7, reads DVKVTQSSRYLVKRTGEKVFLECVQDMDHENMFWYRQDPGLGLRLIYFSYDVKMKEKGDIPEGYSVSREKKERFSLILESASTNQTSMYLCASSFTGEDYEQYFGPGTRLTVT.

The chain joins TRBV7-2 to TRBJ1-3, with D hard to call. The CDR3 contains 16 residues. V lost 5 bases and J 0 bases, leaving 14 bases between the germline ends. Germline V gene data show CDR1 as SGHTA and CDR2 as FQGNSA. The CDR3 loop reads CASSQMPGRSGNTIYF. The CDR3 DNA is TGTGCCAGCAGCCAGATGCCGGGCCGCTCTGGAAACACCATATATTTT.

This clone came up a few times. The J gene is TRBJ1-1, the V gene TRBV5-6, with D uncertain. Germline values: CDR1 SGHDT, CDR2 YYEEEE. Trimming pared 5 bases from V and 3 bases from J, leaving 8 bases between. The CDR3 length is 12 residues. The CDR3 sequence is CASSYGYTEAFF. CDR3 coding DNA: TGTGCCAGCAGTTACGGTTACACTGAAGCTTTCTTT.

CDR3 nucleotide sequence: TGCGCCAGCAGCTTGAACCCAGGGGGAAGGTATGGCTACACCTTC. This gives the protein CASSLNPGGRYGYTF. The chain couples TRBV5-1 to TRBJ1-2; 7 positions agree with TRBD1. This CDR3 spans 15 amino acids. The trim removed 1 base at V and 5 bases at J, leaving 8 bases unmatched. The germline gives CDR1 SGHRS, CDR2 YFSETQ. Complete variable domain (other parts from reference TRBV5-1 and TRBJ1-2): KAGVTQTPRYLIKTRGQQVTLSCSPISGHRSVSWYQQTPGQGLQFLFEYFSETQRNKGNFPGRFSGRQFSNSRSEMNVSTLELGDSALYLCASSLNPGGRYGYTFGSGTRLTVV.

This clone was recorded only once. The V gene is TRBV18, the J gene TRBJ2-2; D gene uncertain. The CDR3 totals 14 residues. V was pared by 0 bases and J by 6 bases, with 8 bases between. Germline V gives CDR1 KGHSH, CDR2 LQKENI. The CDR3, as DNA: TGTGCCAGCTCACCACCCTCAACTGCCGGGGAGCTGTTTTTT. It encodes CASSPPSTAGELFF. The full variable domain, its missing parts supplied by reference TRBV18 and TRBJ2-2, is NAGVMQNPRHLVRRRGQEARLRCSPMKGHSHVYWYRQLPEEGLKFMVYLQKENIIDESGMPKERFSAEFPKEGPSILRIQQVVRGDSAAYFCASSPPSTAGELFFGEGSRLTVL.

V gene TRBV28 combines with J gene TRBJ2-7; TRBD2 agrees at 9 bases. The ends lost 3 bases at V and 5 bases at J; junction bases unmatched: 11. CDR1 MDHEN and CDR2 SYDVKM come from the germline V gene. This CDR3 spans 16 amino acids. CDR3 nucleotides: TGTGCCAGCAGTTTTTGGGGGAGTCTAGCGGGGAACGAGCAGTACTTC. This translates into CASSFWGSLAGNEQYF.

CDR3 residues: CASSIRVEIQETQYF. The CDR3 coding sequence is TGTGCCAGTAGTATCAGGGTGGAGATACAAGAGACCCAGTACTTC. J is TRBJ2-5 and V is TRBV19; tentatively, D is TRBD1 (5 bases). The length of the CDR3 is 15 residues. V lost 3 bases to trimming and J lost 2 bases, with 13 bases between them. Germline loops: CDR1 LNHDA, CDR2 SQIVND (reference sequence).

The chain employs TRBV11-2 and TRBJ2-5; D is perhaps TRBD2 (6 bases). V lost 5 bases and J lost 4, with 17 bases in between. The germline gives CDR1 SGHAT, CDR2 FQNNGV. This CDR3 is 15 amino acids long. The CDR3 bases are TGTGCCAGCAGCAAAACAACGGGAGTTTCAGAGACCCAGTACTTC. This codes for CASSKTTGVSETQYF. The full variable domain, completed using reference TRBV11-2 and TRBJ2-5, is EAGVAQSPRYKIIEKRQSVAFWCNPISGHATLYWYQQILGQGPKLLIQFQNNGVVDDSQLPKDRFSAERLKGVDSTLKIQPAKLEDSAVYLCASSKTTGVSETQYFGPGTRLLVL.

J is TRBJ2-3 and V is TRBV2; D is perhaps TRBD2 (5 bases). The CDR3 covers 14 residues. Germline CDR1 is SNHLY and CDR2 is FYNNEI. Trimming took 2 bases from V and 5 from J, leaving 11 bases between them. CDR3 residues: CASSERASRDTQYF. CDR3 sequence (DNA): TGTGCCAGCAGTGAAAGGGCTAGCCGAGATACGCAGTATTTT.

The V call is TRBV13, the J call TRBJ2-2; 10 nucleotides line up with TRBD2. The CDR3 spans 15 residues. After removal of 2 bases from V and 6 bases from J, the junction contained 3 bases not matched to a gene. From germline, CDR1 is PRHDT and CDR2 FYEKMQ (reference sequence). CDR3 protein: CASSLLAGGAGELFF. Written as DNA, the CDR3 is TGTGCCAGCAGCTTATTAGCGGGAGGCGCCGGGGAGCTGTTTTTT.

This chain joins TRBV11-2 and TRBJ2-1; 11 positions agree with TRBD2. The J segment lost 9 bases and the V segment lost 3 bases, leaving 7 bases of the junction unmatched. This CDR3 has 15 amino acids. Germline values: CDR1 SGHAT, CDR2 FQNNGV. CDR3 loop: CASSFSGGGNGEQFF. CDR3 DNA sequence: TGTGCCAGCAGCTTTAGCGGGGGGGGAAACGGTGAGCAGTTCTTC.

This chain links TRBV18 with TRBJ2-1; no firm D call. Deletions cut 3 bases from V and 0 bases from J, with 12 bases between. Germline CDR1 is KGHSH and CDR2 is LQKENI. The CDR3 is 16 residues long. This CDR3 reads CASSPPDWTSYNEQFF. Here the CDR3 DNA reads TGTGCCAGCTCACCTCCTGACTGGACCTCCTACAATGAGCAGTTCTTC.

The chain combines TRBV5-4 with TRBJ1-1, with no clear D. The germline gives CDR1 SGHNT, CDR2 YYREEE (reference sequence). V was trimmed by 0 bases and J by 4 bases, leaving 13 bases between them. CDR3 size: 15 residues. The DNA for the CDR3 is TGTGCCAGCAGCTTGGCCTCGGCTTCGGGCACTGAAGCTTTCTTT. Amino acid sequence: CASSLASASGTEAFF.

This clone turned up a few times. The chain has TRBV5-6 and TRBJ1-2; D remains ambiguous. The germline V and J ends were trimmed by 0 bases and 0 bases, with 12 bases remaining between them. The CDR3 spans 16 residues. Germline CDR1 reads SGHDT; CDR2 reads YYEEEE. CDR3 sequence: CASSLDTQPPNYGYTF. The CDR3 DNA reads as TGTGCCAGCAGCTTGGACACCCAGCCTCCTAACTATGGCTACACCTTC.

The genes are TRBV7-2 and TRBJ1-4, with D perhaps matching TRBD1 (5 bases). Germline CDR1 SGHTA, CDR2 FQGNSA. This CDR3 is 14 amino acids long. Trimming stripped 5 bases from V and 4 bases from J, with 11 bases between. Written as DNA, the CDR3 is TGTGCCAGCAGCCGGCGTGGGGGTAATGAAAAACTGTTTTTT. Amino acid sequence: CASSRRGGNEKLFF.

DNA of the CDR3: TGTGCCAGTAATCGGGAACAGGGGGCAAGTGAAGCTTTCTTT. Encoded protein: CASNREQGASEAFF. This chain joins TRBV19 and TRBJ1-1, with 9 bases aligning to TRBD1. V trimming: 7 bases; J trimming: 7 bases; junction bases outside the gene matches: 10. CDR1 LNHDA and CDR2 SQIVND come from the germline V gene (reference sequence). This CDR3 has 14 amino acids.

The CDR3 spells CASSLETGQSNGYTF. In DNA, the CDR3 is TGCGCCAGCAGCTTAGAAACAGGGCAGAGCAATGGCTACACCTTC. The chain links TRBV5-1 to TRBJ1-2; weak D call: TRBD1 (6 bases). The CDR3 length is 15 residues. Looked up from germline, CDR1 is SGHRS and CDR2 is YFSETQ. V lost 2 bases and J lost 6, with 17 bases in between.

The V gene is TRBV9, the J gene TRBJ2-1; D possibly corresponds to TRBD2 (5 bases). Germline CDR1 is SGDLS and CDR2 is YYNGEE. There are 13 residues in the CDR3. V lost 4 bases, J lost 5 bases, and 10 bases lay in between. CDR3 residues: CASSTRVNNEQFF. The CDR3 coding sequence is TGTGCCAGCAGCACGAGGGTAAACAATGAGCAGTTCTTC.

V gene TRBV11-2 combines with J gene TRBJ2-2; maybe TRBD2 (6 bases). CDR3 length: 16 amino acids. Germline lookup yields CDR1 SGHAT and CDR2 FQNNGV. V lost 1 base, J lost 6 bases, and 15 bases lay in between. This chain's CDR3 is CASSLVWGLGSGELFF. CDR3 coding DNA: TGTGCCAGCAGCTTAGTATGGGGACTCGGATCCGGGGAGCTGTTTTTT.

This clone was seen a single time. CDR3 nucleotides: TGTGCCAGCTCGTCAGACAGGGGTGAAAAACTGTTTTTT. It translates to CASSSDRGEKLFF. The rearrangement uses TRBV18 and TRBJ1-4, with 8 bases identical to TRBD1. The CDR3 spans 13 residues. The germline V gene encodes CDR1 KGHSH and CDR2 LQKENI. V lost 6 bases, J lost 7 bases, and 4 bases stayed unmatched.